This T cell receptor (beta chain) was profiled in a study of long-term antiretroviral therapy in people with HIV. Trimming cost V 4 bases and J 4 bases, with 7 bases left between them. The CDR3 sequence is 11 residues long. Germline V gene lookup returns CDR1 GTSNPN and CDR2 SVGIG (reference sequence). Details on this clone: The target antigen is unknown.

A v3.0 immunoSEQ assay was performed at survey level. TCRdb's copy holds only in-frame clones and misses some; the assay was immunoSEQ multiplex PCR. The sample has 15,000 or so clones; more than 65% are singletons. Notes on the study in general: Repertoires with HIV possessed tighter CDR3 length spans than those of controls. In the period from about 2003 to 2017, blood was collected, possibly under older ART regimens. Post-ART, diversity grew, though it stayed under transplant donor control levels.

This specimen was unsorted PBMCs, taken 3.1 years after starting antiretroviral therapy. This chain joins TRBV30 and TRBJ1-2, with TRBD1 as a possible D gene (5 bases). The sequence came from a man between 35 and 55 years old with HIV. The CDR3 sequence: CAWIRGYGYTF. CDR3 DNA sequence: TGTGCCTGGATAAGGGGCTATGGCTACACCTTC.